The 14 T cell receptor beta chains listed next were all sequenced from one sample in a study of PD-1 blockade in classical Hodgkin lymphoma. The table came from immunoSEQ multiplex PCR; TCRdb's copy has only in-frame clones and leaves some out. The data hold 35,000 to 45,000 clones, with 80% to 90% observed a single time. Every patient had relapsed following autologous stem cell transplantation, and cohorts differed in brentuximab vedotin exposure. The source material was peripheral blood mononuclear cells (PBMCs), sampled at baseline. The receptors come from a human donor with classical Hodgkin lymphoma.

This chain joins TRBV11-2 and TRBJ2-2, with 14 bases lining up with TRBD2. V dropped 4 bases and J dropped 6; count of bases not matched to a gene: 10. In germline, CDR1 is SGHAT, CDR2 FQNNGV. The CDR3 is 18 amino acids. CDR3 in amino acids: CASSSRTSGGTEAGELFF. The CDR3, as DNA: TGTGCCAGCAGCTCCCGGACTAGCGGGGGGACGGAGGCCGGGGAGCTGTTTTTT.

This clone was observed once. V usage is TRBV19 and J usage is TRBJ2-5; D is perhaps TRBD2 (6 bases). V lost 3 bases to trimming and J lost 4 bases, with 9 bases between them. This CDR3 has 13 amino acids. CDR1 LNHDA and CDR2 SQIVND come from the germline V gene (reference sequence). CDR3 DNA sequence: TGTGCCAGTAGTATCTTCGGGGGAGAGACCCAGTACTTC. Translated: CASSIFGGETQYF.

In DNA form, the CDR3 reads TGTGCCAGCAACCAAGGTACAGGGGGCCTTGAGCAGTTCTTC. This encodes CASNQGTGGLEQFF. The chain has TRBV28 and TRBJ2-1; 9 nucleotides align to TRBD1. Trimming at V came to 7 bases and at J to 9 bases, leaving 10 bases not matched to a gene. The germline gives CDR1 MDHEN, CDR2 SYDVKM. CDR3 size: 14 residues.

This clone occurred once. This sequence joins TRBV7-6 and TRBJ2-4; D is perhaps TRBD1 (6 bases). The ends were cut back, 2 bases at V and 7 bases at J, with 12 bases in the middle. The CDR3 runs to 14 residues. The germline CDR1 and CDR2 sequences are SGHVS and FNYEAQ. The CDR3 DNA follows: TGTGCCAGCAGCTTAAGGGGCCAGGGGAACATTCAGTACTTC. Its translation is CASSLRGQGNIQYF.

J is TRBJ1-5 and V is TRBV29-1; D is undetermined. The V end was cut by 4 bases, the J end by 4 bases, with 11 bases between. The CDR3 extends over 13 amino acids. The V gene's germline CDR1 is SQVTM and CDR2 ANQGSEA. CDR3 sequence (DNA): TGCAGCGTTGTTTGGGGTTTTAATCAGCCCCAGCATTTT. It translates to CSVVWGFNQPQHF.

The chain couples TRBV14 to TRBJ2-3; D not certain. Germline CDR1 SGHDN, CDR2 FVKESK. The CDR3 runs to 14 residues. Trimming took off 4 bases at V and 6 bases at J, with 14 bases between the two ends. CDR3 nucleotides: TGTGCCAGCAGCCCGCGCGTCCCCCACGATACGCAGTATTTT. This gives the protein CASSPRVPHDTQYF. The entire variable domain, with the rest obtained from reference TRBV14 and TRBJ2-3, is as follows: EAGVTQFPSHSVIEKGQTVTLRCDPISGHDNLYWYRRVMGKEIKFLLHFVKESKQDESGMPNNRFLAERTGGTYSTLKVQPAELEDSGVYFCASSPRVPHDTQYFGPGTRLTVL.

This clone was observed a single time. The chain employs TRBV7-9 and TRBJ1-5, with 9 bases identical to TRBD1. CDR3 size: 17 residues. V gave up 4 bases and J gave up 1 base; unmatched junction bases: 8. The V gene's germline CDR1 is SEHNR and CDR2 FQNEAQ (reference sequence). CDR3 sequence reads: CASSYWGGQGSNQPQHF. The CDR3 nucleotides are TGTGCCAGCAGCTATTGGGGCGGACAGGGGAGCAATCAGCCCCAGCATTTT.

V is TRBV19 and J is TRBJ1-5; D remains ambiguous. This CDR3 contains 16 residues. The germline V and J ends were trimmed by 2 bases and 4 bases, with 15 bases remaining between them. Germline V gene lookup returns CDR1 LNHDA and CDR2 SQIVND (reference sequence). CDR3 in amino acids: CASSILGGKSNQPQHF. The CDR3 DNA reads TGTGCCAGTAGTATACTGGGAGGGAAAAGTAATCAGCCCCAGCATTTT.

The CDR3 reads CASKNPGSSTDTQYF. CDR3 nucleotide sequence: TGTGCCAGCAAAAACCCAGGGTCGAGCACAGATACGCAGTATTTT. This chain joins TRBV28 and TRBJ2-3; TRBD1 is a possible D gene (5 bases). There are 15 residues in the CDR3. Trimming left V 7 bases short and J 0 bases short, with 14 bases between. Germline values: CDR1 MDHEN, CDR2 SYDVKM.

This chain joins TRBV6-1 and TRBJ2-2; D unresolved. The length of the CDR3 is 14 residues. Germline V gives CDR1 MNHNS, CDR2 SASEGT. V was shortened by 1 base and J by 4 bases, with 7 bases between the two germline ends. Here the CDR3 reads CASSEGHTTGELFF. In DNA form, the CDR3 reads TGTGCCAGCAGTGAAGGGCATACCACCGGGGAGCTGTTTTTT.

The chain recombines TRBV6-6 with TRBJ2-3; no clear D. The V end lost 2 bases, the J end lost 1 base, and 10 bases lay between the germline ends. This CDR3 contains 15 residues. CDR1 is MNHNY, CDR2 SVGAGI, per germline (reference sequence). CDR3 region: CASSYRREGTDTQYF. The DNA for the CDR3 is TGTGCCAGCAGTTACCGAAGAGAGGGCACAGATACGCAGTATTTT.

The chain employs TRBV21-1 and TRBJ1-2; the table's D call TRBD1 went unverified against the DNA. TRBV21-1 is a listed pseudogene. This CDR3 is 16 amino acids long. The CDR3 region has the DNA TGTGCCAGCAGCAAATCAGCCCTCCGACAGTGCTATGGCTACACCTTC. This sequence encodes CASSKSALRQCYGYTF.

The chain joins TRBV29-1 to TRBJ1-1; no clear D. V lost 4 bases to trimming and J lost 0 bases, with 9 bases between them. This CDR3 has 13 residues. Germline CDR1 reads SQVTM; CDR2 reads ANQGSEA. CDR3 region: CSVVPQVNTEAFF. The CDR3 region has the DNA TGCAGCGTTGTACCGCAGGTGAACACTGAAGCTTTCTTT.

In DNA form, the CDR3 reads TGTGCCAGCTCACAGCTGACAGCACAAGAGACCCAGTACTTC. As protein: CASSQLTAQETQYF. The V gene is TRBV18, the J gene TRBJ2-5, with a possible D match to TRBD1 (5 bases). CDR3 length: 14 amino acids. V dropped 4 bases and J dropped 2 bases, with 11 bases sitting between them. Germline V gene lookup returns CDR1 KGHSH and CDR2 LQKENI.